This entry lists 6 T cell receptor beta chains sequenced from one sample in a study of PD-L1 blockade in urothelial cancer. Here immunoSEQ multiplex PCR was the method, and the copy in TCRdb shows in-frame clones only, minus some. The sample records about 38,000 clones, 70% to 85% being singletons. Sequencing was performed on PBMCs, taken around atezolizumab (anti-PD-L1) treatment. These receptors all come from a man aged 60 to 75 with urothelial cancer.

This chain joins TRBV6-5 and TRBJ1-4; D gene ambiguous. CDR1 and CDR2 from the germline V gene are MNHEY and SVGAGI. Trimming shortened V by 2 bases and J by 3 bases, and 10 bases separated the two germline ends. The CDR3 extends over 15 amino acids. CDR3 region: CASSYGRVPNEKLFF. CDR3 coding DNA: TGTGCCAGCAGTTACGGGAGGGTCCCTAATGAAAAACTGTTTTTT.

The chain employs TRBV28 and TRBJ1-1; a possible D gene is TRBD1 (5 bases). CDR3 length: 15 residues. The germline V gene encodes CDR1 MDHEN and CDR2 SYDVKM. Trimming pared 7 bases from V and 5 bases from J, leaving 20 bases between. CDR3 coding DNA: TGTGCCAGCACCCCACCGCAGGGCGGGAGGACTGAAGCTTTCTTT. This gives the protein CASTPPQGGRTEAFF.

This chain connects TRBV5-1 to TRBJ2-2; no reliable D call. V shed 1 base and J shed 3 bases, with 13 bases lying between them. The germline gives CDR1 SGHRS, CDR2 YFSETQ. The CDR3 has 16 amino acids. This CDR3 reads CASSLIPGLDTGELFF. DNA for the CDR3: TGCGCCAGCAGCTTGATTCCGGGTTTAGACACCGGGGAGCTGTTTTTT.

This chain connects TRBV19 to TRBJ2-7, with 7 bases lining up with TRBD1. J was trimmed by 3 bases and V by 4 bases; bases with no gene match: 6. This CDR3 contains 14 residues. Germline lookup yields CDR1 LNHDA and CDR2 SQIVND (reference sequence). The CDR3, as DNA: TGTGCCAGTAGTAGATCGACAGGGAACTACGAGCAGTACTTC. This encodes CASSRSTGNYEQYF.

The chain links TRBV28 to TRBJ1-3; TRBD1 might be the D (5 bases). This CDR3 region has 14 residues. In germline, CDR1 is MDHEN, CDR2 SYDVKM. V shed 8 bases and J shed 3 bases, with 14 bases lying between them. CDR3 sequence reads: CASEDFGGGNTIYF. CDR3 nucleotide sequence: TGTGCCAGCGAAGACTTCGGGGGTGGAAACACCATATATTTT.

The chain recombines TRBV11-2 with TRBJ2-5; D is ambiguous. The V gene lost 0 bases and the J gene lost 5 bases, with 4 bases spanning the gap. Germline CDR1 SGHAT, CDR2 FQNNGV. The CDR3 is 12 residues long. The CDR3 sequence: CASSLDRETQYF. The CDR3, as DNA: TGTGCCAGCAGCTTAGATCGGGAGACCCAGTACTTC. Combining the CDR3 with reference TRBV11-2 and TRBJ2-5 gives the whole variable domain EAGVAQSPRYKIIEKRQSVAFWCNPISGHATLYWYQQILGQGPKLLIQFQNNGVVDDSQLPKDRFSAERLKGVDSTLKIQPAKLEDSAVYLCASSLDRETQYFGPGTRLLVL.